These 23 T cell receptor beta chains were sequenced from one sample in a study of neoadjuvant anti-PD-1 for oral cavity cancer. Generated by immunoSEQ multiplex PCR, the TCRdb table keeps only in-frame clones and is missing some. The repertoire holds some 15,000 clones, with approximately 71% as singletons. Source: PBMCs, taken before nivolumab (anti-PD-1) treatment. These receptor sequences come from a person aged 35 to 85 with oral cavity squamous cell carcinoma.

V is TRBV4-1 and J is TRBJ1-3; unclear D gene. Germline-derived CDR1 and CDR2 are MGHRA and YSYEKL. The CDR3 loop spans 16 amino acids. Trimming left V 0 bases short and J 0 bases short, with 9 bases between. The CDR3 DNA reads TGCGCCAGCAGCCAAGAATTAGGGTTCTCTGGAAACACCATATATTTT. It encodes CASSQELGFSGNTIYF.

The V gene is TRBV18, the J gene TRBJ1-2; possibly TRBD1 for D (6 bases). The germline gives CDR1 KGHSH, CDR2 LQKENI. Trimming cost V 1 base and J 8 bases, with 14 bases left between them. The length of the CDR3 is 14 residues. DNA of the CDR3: TGTGCCAGCTCACCACAACAGGGAACGGGCGGCTACACCTTC. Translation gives CASSPQQGTGGYTF. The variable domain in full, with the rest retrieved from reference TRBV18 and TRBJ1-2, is NAGVMQNPRHLVRRRGQEARLRCSPMKGHSHVYWYRQLPEEGLKFMVYLQKENIIDESGMPKERFSAEFPKEGPSILRIQQVVRGDSAAYFCASSPQQGTGGYTFGSGTRLTVV.

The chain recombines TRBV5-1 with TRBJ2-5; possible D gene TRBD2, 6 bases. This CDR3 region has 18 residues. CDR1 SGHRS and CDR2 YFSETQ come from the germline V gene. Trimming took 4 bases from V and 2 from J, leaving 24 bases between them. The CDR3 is CASSPLGWGVADQETQYF. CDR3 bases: TGCGCCAGCAGCCCTCTGGGGTGGGGAGTAGCGGATCAAGAGACCCAGTACTTC.

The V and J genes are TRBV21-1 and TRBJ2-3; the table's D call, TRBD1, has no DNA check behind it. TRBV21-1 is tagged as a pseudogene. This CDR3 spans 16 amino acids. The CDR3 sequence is CASSNGGQGRTDTQYF. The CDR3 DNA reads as TGTGCCAGCAGCAACGGTGGACAGGGGCGCACAGATACGCAGTATTTT.

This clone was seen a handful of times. In nucleotides, the CDR3 is TGTGCCAGCAGCTTAGCCACCCTCTATGGCTACACCTTC. This gives the protein CASSLATLYGYTF. The chain is built from TRBV11-2 and TRBJ1-2; D unresolved. The germline CDR1 and CDR2 sequences are SGHAT and FQNNGV. Trimming pared 1 base from V and 4 bases from J, leaving 7 bases between. The CDR3 has 13 residues.

This chain's CDR3 is CASSLTTGTSQDGYTF. CDR3 in DNA: TGTGCCAGCAGCCTCACAACCGGGACTTCTCAGGATGGCTACACCTTC. V usage is TRBV9 and J usage is TRBJ1-2; maybe TRBD1 (5 bases). This CDR3 has 16 residues. Per germline, CDR1 SGDLS and CDR2 YYNGEE. V lost 4 bases and J lost 6, with 22 bases in between.

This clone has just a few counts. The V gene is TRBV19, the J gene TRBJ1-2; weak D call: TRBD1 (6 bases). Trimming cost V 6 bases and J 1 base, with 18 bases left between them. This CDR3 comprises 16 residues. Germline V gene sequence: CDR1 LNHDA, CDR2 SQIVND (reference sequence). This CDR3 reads CASRPGQSTVNYGYTF. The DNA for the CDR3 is TGTGCCAGTAGGCCGGGACAATCAACCGTTAACTATGGCTACACCTTC.

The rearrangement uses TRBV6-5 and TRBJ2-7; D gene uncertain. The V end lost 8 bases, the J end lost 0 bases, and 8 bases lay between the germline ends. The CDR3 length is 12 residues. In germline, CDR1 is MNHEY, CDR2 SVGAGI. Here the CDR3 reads CASGGSSYEQYF. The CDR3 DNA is TGTGCCAGCGGTGGTAGCTCCTACGAGCAGTACTTC.

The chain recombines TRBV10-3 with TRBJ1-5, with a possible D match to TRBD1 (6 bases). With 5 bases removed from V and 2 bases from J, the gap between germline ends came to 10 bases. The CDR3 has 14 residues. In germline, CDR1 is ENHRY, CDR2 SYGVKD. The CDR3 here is CAISYRAGNQPQHF. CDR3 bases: TGTGCCATCAGTTACAGGGCAGGCAATCAGCCCCAGCATTTT.

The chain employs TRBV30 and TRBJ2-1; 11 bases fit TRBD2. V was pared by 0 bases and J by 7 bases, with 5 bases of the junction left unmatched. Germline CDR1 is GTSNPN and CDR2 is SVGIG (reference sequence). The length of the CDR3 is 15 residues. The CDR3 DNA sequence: TGTGCCTGGAGTGTAATAGCGGGGGGGTATAATGAGCAGTTCTTC. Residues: CAWSVIAGGYNEQFF.

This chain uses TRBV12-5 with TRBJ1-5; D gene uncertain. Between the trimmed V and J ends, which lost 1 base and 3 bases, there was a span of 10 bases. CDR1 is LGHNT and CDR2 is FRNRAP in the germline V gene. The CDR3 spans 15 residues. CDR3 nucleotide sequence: TGTGCTAGTGGTTTGGGGGAGGCTCCCAATCAGCCCCAGCATTTT. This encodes CASGLGEAPNQPQHF.

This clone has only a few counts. CDR3 loop: CASSHGTGRETQYF. CDR3 DNA sequence: TGCGCCAGCAGCCACGGGACAGGGCGAGAGACCCAGTACTTC. This rearrangement joins TRBV5-1 to TRBJ2-5, with TRBD1 matching 9 bases. The germline gives CDR1 SGHRS, CDR2 YFSETQ. The V gene end was trimmed by 4 bases and the J gene end by 4 bases; junction bases not matched to a gene: 5. This CDR3 comprises 14 residues.

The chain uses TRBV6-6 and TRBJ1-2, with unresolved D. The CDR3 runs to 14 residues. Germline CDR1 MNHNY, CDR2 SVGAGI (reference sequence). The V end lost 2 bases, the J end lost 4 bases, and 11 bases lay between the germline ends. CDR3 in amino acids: CASSYTGISYGYTF. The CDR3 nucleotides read TGTGCCAGCAGTTACACGGGTATAAGCTATGGCTACACCTTC.

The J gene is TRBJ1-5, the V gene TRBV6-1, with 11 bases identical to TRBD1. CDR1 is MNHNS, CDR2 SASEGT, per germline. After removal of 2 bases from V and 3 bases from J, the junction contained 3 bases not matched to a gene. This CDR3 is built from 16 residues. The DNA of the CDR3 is TGTGCCAGCAGTGAATGGACAGGGGGCGACAATCAGCCCCAGCATTTT. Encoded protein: CASSEWTGGDNQPQHF.

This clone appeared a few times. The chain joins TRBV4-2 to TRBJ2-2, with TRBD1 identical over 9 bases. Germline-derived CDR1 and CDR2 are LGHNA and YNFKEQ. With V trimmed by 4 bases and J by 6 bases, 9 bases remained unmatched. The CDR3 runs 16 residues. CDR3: CASSPTPGQGPGELFF. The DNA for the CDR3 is TGTGCCAGCAGCCCCACACCGGGACAGGGACCCGGGGAGCTGTTTTTT.

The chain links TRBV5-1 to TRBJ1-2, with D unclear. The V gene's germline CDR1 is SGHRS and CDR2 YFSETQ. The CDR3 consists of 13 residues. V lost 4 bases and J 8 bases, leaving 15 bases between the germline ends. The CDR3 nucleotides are TGCGCCAGCAGCCCAAGGGTGGAAATGGGCTACACCTTC. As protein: CASSPRVEMGYTF.

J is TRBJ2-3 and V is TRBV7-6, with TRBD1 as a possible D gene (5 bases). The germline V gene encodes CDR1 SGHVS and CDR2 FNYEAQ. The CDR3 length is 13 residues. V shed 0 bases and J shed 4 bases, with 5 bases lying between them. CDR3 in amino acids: CASSLAGADTQYF. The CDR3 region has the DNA TGTGCCAGCAGCTTAGCAGGGGCAGATACGCAGTATTTT. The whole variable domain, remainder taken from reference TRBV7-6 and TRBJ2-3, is GAGVSQSPRYKVTKRGQDVALRCDPISGHVSLYWYRQALGQGPEFLTYFNYEAQQDKSGLPNDRFSAERPEGSISTLTIQRTEQRDSAMYRCASSLAGADTQYFGPGTRLTVL.

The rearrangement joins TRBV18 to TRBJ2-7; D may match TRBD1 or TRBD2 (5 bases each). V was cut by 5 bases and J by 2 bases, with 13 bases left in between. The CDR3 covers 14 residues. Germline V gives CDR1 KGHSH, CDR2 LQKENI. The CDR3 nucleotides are TGTGCCAGCTCAGGCAGGGAGTTCACCTACGAGCAGTACTTC. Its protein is CASSGREFTYEQYF.

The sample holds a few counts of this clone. CDR3 in DNA: TGTGCTAGTGGTTTGGAGTTGAGGACGGTGAACACTGAAGCTTTCTTT. It yields the protein CASGLELRTVNTEAFF. This chain links TRBV12-5 with TRBJ1-1; D not certain. V was shortened by 1 base and J by 0 bases, with 12 bases between the two germline ends. CDR1 is LGHNT and CDR2 is FRNRAP in the germline V gene. This CDR3 has 16 amino acids.

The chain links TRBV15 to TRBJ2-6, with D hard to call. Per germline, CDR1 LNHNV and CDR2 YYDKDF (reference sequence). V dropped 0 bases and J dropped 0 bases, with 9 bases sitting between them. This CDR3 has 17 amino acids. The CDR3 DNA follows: TGTGCCACCAGCAGAGATACTCCCGCCTCTGGGGCCAACGTCCTGACTTTC. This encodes CATSRDTPASGANVLTF. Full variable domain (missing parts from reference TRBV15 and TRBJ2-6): DAMVIQNPRYQVTQFGKPVTLSCSQTLNHNVMYWYQQKSSQAPKLLFHYYDKDFNNEADTPDNFQSRRPNTSFCFLDIRSPGLGDTAMYLCATSRDTPASGANVLTFGAGSRLTVL.

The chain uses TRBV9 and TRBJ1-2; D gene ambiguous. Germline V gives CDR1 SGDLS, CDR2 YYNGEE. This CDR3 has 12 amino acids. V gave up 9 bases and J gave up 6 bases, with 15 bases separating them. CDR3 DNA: TGTGCCACTGGAGGGAGATCAGATGGCTACACCTTC. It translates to CATGGRSDGYTF.

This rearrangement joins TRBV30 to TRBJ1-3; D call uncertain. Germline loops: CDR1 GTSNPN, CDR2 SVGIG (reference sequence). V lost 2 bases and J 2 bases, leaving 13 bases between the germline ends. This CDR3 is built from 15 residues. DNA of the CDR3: TGTGCCTGGAGTATGTACTCCCCTACTGGAAACACCATATATTTT. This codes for CAWSMYSPTGNTIYF.

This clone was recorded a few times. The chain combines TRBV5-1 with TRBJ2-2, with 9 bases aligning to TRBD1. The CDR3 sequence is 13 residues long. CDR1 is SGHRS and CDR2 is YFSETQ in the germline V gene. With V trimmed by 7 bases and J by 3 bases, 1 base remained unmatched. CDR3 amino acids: CASRTGDTGELFF. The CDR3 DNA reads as TGCGCCAGCCGGACAGGGGACACCGGGGAGCTGTTTTTT.